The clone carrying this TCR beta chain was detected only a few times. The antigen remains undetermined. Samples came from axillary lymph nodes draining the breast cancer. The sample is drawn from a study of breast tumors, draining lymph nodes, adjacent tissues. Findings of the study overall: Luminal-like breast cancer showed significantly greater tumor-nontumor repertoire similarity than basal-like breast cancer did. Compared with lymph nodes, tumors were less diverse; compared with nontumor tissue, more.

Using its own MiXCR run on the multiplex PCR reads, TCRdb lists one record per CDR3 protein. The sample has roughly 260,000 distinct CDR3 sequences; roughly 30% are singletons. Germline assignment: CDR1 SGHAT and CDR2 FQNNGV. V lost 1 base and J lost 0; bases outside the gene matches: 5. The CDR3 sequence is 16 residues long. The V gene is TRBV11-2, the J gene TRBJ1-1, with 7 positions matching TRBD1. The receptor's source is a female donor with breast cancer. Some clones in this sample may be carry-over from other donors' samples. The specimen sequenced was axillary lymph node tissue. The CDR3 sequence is CASSLVGTALNTEAFF. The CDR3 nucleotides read TGTGCCAGCAGCTTAGTTGGGACAGCGTTGAACACTGAAGCTTTCTTT. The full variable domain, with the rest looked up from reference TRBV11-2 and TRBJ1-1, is EAGVAQSPRYKIIEKRQSVAFWCNPISGHATLYWYQQILGQGPKLLIQFQNNGVVDDSQLPKDRFSAERLKGVDSTLKIQPAKLEDSAVYLCASSLVGTALNTEAFFGQGTRLTVV.